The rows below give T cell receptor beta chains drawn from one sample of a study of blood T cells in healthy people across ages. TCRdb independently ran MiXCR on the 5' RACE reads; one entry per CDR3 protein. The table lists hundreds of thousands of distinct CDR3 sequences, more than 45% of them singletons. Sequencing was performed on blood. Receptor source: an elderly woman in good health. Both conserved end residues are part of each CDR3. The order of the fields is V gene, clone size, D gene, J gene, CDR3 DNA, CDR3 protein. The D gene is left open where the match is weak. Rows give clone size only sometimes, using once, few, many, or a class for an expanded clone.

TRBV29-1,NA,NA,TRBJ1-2,TGCAGCGTTGGGTCGCCGGGGGGCTACACCTTC,CSVGSPGGYTF
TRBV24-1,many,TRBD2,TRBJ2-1,TGTGCCACCAGTGACGACACCGGGACTAGCGGCCCCAATGAGCAGTTCTTC,CATSDDTGTSGPNEQFF
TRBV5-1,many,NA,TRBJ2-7,TGCGCCAGCAGCTTCGAACCGTCAGACCCCTACTCCTACGAGCAGTACTTC,CASSFEPSDPYSYEQYF
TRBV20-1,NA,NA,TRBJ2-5,TGCAGTGCTAGGATAGGTGTGGGCTACGATCAGTACTTC,CSARIGVGYDQYF
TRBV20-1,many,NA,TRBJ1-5,TGCAGTGCTAGAGATGGGGTTAAGGGTGGCAATCAGCCCCAGCATTTT,CSARDGVKGGNQPQHF
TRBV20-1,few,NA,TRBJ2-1,TGCAGTGCTACGACGGGGGCCAGCTCCTACAATGAGCAGTTCTTC,CSATTGASSYNEQFF
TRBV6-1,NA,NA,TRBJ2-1,TGTGCCAGCAGTGAAAACTATCGGGCCTCCTACAATGAGCAGTTCTTC,CASSENYRASYNEQFF
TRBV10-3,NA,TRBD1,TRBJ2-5,TGTGCCATCAGTGGCCCCGGGACAGATCAAGAGACCCAGTACTTC,CAISGPGTDQETQYF
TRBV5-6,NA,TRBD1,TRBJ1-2,TGTGCCAGCAGTTCAACAGGGGAGTCGGGCTACACCTTC,CASSSTGESGYTF
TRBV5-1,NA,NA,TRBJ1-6,TGCGCCAGCAGCTTGGCGGCCCTGAGGGTGGATTCACCCCTCCACTTT,CASSLAALRVDSPLHF
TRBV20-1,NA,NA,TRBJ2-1,TGCAGTTTGGAGCCCACCTACAATGAGCAGTTCTTC,CSLEPTYNEQFF
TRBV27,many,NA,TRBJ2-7,TGTGCCAGCAGTTTCCGCTCGGGGGCTACCCCTTACGAGCAGTACTTC,CASSFRSGATPYEQYF
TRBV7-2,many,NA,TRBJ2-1,TGTGCCAGCAGCTTAGTCCGGTTCTTC,CASSLVRFF
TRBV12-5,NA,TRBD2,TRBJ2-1,TGCGCTAGTGGTGGACTAGCGGGAGATGAGCAGTTCTTC,CASGGLAGDEQFF
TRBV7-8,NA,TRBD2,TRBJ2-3,TGTGCCAGCAGCTTAAGTGGAGGGCGGGGGGTCGGTCGCACAGATACGCAGTATTTT,CASSLSGGRGVGRTDTQYF
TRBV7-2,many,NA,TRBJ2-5,TGTGCCAGCAGCTTAGCCATGTGGACGACGCAAGAGACCCAGTACTTC,CASSLAMWTTQETQYF
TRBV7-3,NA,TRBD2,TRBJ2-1,TGTGCCAGCAGCGCTAAACTAGCGGGGGTGGATGAGCAGTTCTTC,CASSAKLAGVDEQFF
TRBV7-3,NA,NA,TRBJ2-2,TGTGCCAGCAGCTTATACGGGGCGAACACCGGGGAGCTGTTTTTT,CASSLYGANTGELFF
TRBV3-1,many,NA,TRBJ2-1,TGTGCCAGCAGCCAAGATCCCCGGGATCAAGCCTACAATGAGCAGTTCTTC,CASSQDPRDQAYNEQFF
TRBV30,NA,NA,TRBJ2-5,TGTGCCGGGAGCTTCGGCGAAGAGACCCAGTACTTC,CAGSFGEETQYF
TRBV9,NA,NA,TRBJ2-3,TGTGCCAGCAGCGACGGAACACTCGACGATACGCAGTATTTT,CASSDGTLDDTQYF
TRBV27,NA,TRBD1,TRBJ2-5,TGTGCCAGCAGCAGACAGGGGCAGACCCAGTACTTC,CASSRQGQTQYF
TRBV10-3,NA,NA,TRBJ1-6,TGTGCCATCAGCCCGGCCAGGGAGAGCTCCTATAATTCACCCCTCCACTTT,CAISPARESSYNSPLHF
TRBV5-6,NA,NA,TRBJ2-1,TGTGCCAGCAGTTATTGGACAGTCTACAATGAGCAGTTCTTC,CASSYWTVYNEQFF
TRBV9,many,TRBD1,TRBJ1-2,TGTGCCAGCAGCGTAGTGGGACAGAACTATGGCTACACCTTC,CASSVVGQNYGYTF
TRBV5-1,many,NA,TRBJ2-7,TGCGCCAGCAGCTCCACTACGGCCGGACTCTTCTACGAGCAGTACTTC,CASSSTTAGLFYEQYF
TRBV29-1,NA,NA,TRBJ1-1,TGCAGCGTTGAAGAGTATGTGATAAACACTGAAGCTTTCTTT,CSVEEYVINTEAFF
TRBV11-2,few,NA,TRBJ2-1,TGTGCCAGCAGCTCCGATTTCGGGATGCAGTTCTTC,CASSSDFGMQFF
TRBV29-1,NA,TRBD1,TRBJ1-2,TGCAGCGTCGCTTCTTTGGGACAGGGCTTAGATGGCTACACCTTC,CSVASLGQGLDGYTF
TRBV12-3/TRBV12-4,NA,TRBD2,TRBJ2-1,TGTGCCAGCAGACCAGGGTGGCGGGGGAGGGACAATGAGCAGTTCTTC,CASRPGWRGRDNEQFF
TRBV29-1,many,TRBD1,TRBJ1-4,TGCAGCGTTGTTCGGGACAGGGGCGAAAAACTGTTTTTT,CSVVRDRGEKLFF
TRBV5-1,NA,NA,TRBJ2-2,TGCGCCAGCAGCTCTGGGGGCCCGGGACTAAGAGAGCGCGGGGAGCTGTTTTTT,CASSSGGPGLRERGELFF
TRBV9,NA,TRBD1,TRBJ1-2,TGTGCCAGCAGCGTAGCGATTTCGGGACAGGGGGCCTATGGCTACACCTTC,CASSVAISGQGAYGYTF
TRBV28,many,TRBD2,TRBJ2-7,TGTGCCAGCGGGAGGGTTAGAGAGCAGTACTTC,CASGRVREQYF
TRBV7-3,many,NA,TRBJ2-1,TGTGCCAGCAGCTTACGACAGGACCGAGACAATGAGCAGTTCTTC,CASSLRQDRDNEQFF
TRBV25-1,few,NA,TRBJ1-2,TGTGCCAGCAGTGACAACTACTATGGCTACACCTTC,CASSDNYYGYTF